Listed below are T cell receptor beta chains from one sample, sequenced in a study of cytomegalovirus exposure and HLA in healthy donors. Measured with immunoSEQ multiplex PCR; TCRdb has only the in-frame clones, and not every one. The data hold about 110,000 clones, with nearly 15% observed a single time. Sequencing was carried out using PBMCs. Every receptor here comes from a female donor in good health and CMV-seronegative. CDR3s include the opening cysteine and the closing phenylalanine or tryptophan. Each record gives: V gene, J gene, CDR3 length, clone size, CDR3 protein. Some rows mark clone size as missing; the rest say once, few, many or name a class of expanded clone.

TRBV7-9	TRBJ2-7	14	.	CASSSSGGAYEQYF
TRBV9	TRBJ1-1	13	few	CASSADWGGEAFF
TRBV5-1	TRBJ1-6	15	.	CASSATGTGNSPLHF
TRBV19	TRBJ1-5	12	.	CASSIESKPQHF
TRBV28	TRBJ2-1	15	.	CASSLPSGRLDEQFF
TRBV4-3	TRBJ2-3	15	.	CASSLTTGITDTQYF
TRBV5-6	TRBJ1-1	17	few	CASNPPGRRQLNTEAFF
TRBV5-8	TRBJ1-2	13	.	CASSYDTGDGYTF
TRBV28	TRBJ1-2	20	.	CASSPMGVGGTGPSNYGYTF
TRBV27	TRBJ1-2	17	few	CASSLGTGISSSYGYTF
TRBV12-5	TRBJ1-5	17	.	CASGCPDRVESNQPQHF
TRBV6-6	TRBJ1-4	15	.	CASVKQDATNEKLFF
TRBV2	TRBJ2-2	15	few	CASSEFSGGDVELFF
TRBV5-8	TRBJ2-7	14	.	CASSLTQEDYEQYF
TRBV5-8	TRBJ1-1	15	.	CASSQPHRGTTEAFF
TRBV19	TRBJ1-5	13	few	CASNKDRDQPQHF
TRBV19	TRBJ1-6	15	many	CASRPTGAENSPLHF
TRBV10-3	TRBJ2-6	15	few	CAISVQVSGANVLTF
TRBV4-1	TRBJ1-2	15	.	CASSHGTGDHYGYTF
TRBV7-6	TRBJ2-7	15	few	CASGKIGTSSSEQYF
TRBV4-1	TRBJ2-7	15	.	CASSQDPGVYYEQYF
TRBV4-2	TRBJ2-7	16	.	CASSQDAGPSSYEQYF
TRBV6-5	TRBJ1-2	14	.	CASSQRVHSYGYTF
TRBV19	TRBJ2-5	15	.	CASSAPGGGLETQYF
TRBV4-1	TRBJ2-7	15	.	CASSQWDRGSYEQYF
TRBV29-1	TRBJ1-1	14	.	CSERRDRVGTEAFF
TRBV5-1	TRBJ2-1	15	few	CASGFSTSAYNEQFF
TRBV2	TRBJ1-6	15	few	CASSERQQGNSPLHF
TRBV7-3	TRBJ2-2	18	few	CASSYLGQGSFNTGELFF
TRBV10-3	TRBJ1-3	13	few	CAISQGNGNTIYF
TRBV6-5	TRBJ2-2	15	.	CASSYSGRNTGELFF
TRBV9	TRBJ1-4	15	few	CASSVGPDSKEKLFF
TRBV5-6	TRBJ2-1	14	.	CASSLGSFNREQFF
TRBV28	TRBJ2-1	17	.	CASSFIGQPDSYNEQFF
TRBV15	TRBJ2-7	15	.	CATSREGAGGYEQYF
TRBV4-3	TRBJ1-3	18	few	CASSQSRQGPYSGNTIYF
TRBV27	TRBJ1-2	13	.	CASGTPIGYGYTF
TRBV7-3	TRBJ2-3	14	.	CASGRRGGRDTQYF
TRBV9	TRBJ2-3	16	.	CASSTTTGTGPDTQYF
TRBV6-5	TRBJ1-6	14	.	CASSYDTYNSPLHF
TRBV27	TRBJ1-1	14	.	CASKYVGGNTEAFF
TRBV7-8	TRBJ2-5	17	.	CASSLLGRVRGQQSQYF
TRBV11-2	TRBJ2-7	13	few	CASSLGLASEQYF
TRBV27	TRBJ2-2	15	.	CASSARTGEAGELFF
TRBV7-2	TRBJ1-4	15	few	CASSLAAGANEKLFF
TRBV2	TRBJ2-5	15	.	CATGGAGPPQETQYF
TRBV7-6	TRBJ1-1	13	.	CASSLAGAAEAFF
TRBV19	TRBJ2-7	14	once	CASSGGQIFYEQYF
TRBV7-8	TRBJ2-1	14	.	CASSRGSSYNEQFF
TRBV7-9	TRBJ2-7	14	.	CASSARDSYYEQYF
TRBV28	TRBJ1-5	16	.	CASSRPLRGVNQPQHF
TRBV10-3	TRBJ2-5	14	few	CAISDSGGKETQYF
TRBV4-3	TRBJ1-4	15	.	CASSQDWGQGEKLFF
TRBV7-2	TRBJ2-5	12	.	CASRTGLETQYF
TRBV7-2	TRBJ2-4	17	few	CASSNQPATGAKNIQYF